Listed here are 10 T cell receptor beta chains from one sample, sequenced in a study of radiation and T cells in renal cell carcinoma (dated by TCRdb to the early 2020s). The protocol used for the library was the immunoSEQ multiplex PCR assay. TCRdb stores this immuneACCESS table with in-frame sequences only. Part of the clones is absent; in the studies checked, under half of the shortfall reflects unresolved V genes, and no reason is known for the rest. In this sample the table shows around 77,000 clones, less than 90% of which occur a single time. About 2.5% of the sample is in the top ten clones. This specimen's time point label, per the study, means: blood 4 weeks post-SBRT, at nephrectomy. The label giving this sample's treatment or condition can be read as: 15 Gy SBRT to primary tumor, nephrectomy 4 weeks later. The starting material was blood, obtained from a patient whose treatment included radiotherapy and nephrectomy. These receptors originate from a woman in her fifties or sixties with renal cell carcinoma.

The V call is TRBV7-9, the J call TRBJ2-6; the D is unclear. Germline V CDR1 and CDR2: SEHNR, FQNEAQ (reference sequence). This CDR3 has 19 amino acids. Trimming stripped 5 bases from V and 0 bases from J, with 20 bases between. CDR3 nucleotide sequence: TGTGCCAGCAGCCCCATCGTATTTGACGCAAACTCTGGGGCCAACGTCCTGACTTTC. Translating gives CASSPIVFDANSGANVLTF.

Of note for this clone: This sample includes further DNA sequences coding for the same CDR3. The genes are TRBV2 and TRBJ2-7; 8 bases are shared with TRBD1. CDR1 and CDR2 (germline): SNHLY, FYNNEI. Germline trimming cut 8 bases from V and 5 bases from J; bases unmatched to any gene: 8. The CDR3 loop spans 13 amino acids. The CDR3 loop reads CASVRGQGNEQYF. CDR3 DNA: TGTGCCAGCGTCCGCGGACAGGGCAACGAGCAGTACTTC.

This clone was found once. The chain has TRBV7-9 and TRBJ1-2, with TRBD1 as a possible D gene (5 bases). The CDR3 is 15 residues long. Germline V lookup: CDR1 SEHNR, CDR2 FQNEAQ (reference sequence). With 5 bases removed from V and 5 bases from J, the gap between germline ends came to 18 bases. CDR3 region: CASSADSYQNYGYTF. CDR3 bases: TGTGCCAGCAGCGCCGACAGTTACCAAAATTATGGCTACACCTTC.

The CDR3 coding sequence is TGTGCCAGCAGTTACTCGAAAGGCGGACTCTACGAGCAGTACTTC. Translating it yields CASSYSKGGLYEQYF. The V gene is TRBV6-5, the J gene TRBJ2-7; possible D gene TRBD2, 5 bases. Trimming cost V 0 bases and J 3 bases, with 12 bases left between them. This CDR3 comprises 15 residues. In germline, CDR1 is MNHEY, CDR2 SVGAGI.

This sequence joins TRBV6-5 and TRBJ1-6, with D possibly TRBD1 on 6 matching bases. V lost 8 bases to trimming and J lost 4 bases, with 12 bases between them. CDR3 length equals 14 residues. Germline V lookup: CDR1 MNHEY, CDR2 SVGAGI. Written as DNA, the CDR3 is TGTGCCAGCCGGATGGGGGCGTATAATTCACCCCTCCACTTT. Translating gives CASRMGAYNSPLHF.

The gene calls are TRBV5-6 and TRBJ1-1; 7 bases match TRBD1. With V trimmed by 4 bases and J by 5 bases, 11 bases remained unmatched. The CDR3 is 15 amino acids. The germline V gene encodes CDR1 SGHDT and CDR2 YYEEEE. This CDR3 reads CASSHPDRLGTEAFF. The CDR3 nucleotides are TGTGCCAGCAGCCACCCGGACAGGTTGGGGACTGAAGCTTTCTTT. The full variable domain, in which reference TRBV5-6 and TRBJ1-1 provide the parts outside the CDR3, is DAGVTQSPTHLIKTRGQQVTLRCSPKSGHDTVSWYQQALGQGPQFIFQYYEEEERQRGNFPDRFSGHQFPNYSSELNVNALLLGDSALYLCASSHPDRLGTEAFFGQGTRLTVV.

The chain uses TRBV5-1 and TRBJ2-2; D is perhaps TRBD1 (5 bases). This CDR3 comprises 16 residues. Trimming took 0 bases from V and 5 from J, leaving 14 bases between them. The germline V gene has CDR1 SGHRS and CDR2 YFSETQ. The CDR3 reads CASSLALAGMTGELFF. The CDR3 DNA sequence: TGCGCCAGCAGCTTGGCCTTGGCAGGGATGACCGGGGAGCTGTTTTTT.

The gene calls are TRBV5-1 and TRBJ1-1; 9 nucleotides align to TRBD1. Germline CDR1 reads SGHRS; CDR2 reads YFSETQ. J was trimmed by 3 bases and V by 4 bases; bases with no gene match: 10. This CDR3 spans 16 amino acids. This chain's CDR3 is CASSRAGDRAYTEAFF. The CDR3, as DNA: TGCGCCAGCAGCCGTGCGGGGGACAGGGCATACACTGAAGCTTTCTTT.

The chain has TRBV9 and TRBJ2-1, with 9 bases aligning to TRBD2. The germline gives CDR1 SGDLS, CDR2 YYNGEE. The CDR3 consists of 13 residues. V trimming: 6 bases; J trimming: 6 bases; junction bases outside the gene matches: 4. The CDR3 bases are TGTGCCAGCACCCCAGCGGGGGGCAATGAGCAGTTCTTC. Translating gives CASTPAGGNEQFF. Based on the CDR3 plus reference TRBV9 and TRBJ2-1, the full variable domain is DSGVTQTPKHLITATGQRVTLRCSPRSGDLSVYWYQQSLDQGLQFLIQYYNGEERAKGNILERFSAQQFPDLHSELNLSSLELGDSALYFCASTPAGGNEQFFGPGTRLTVL.

This chain uses TRBV4-1 with TRBJ1-5; 7 bases map to TRBD1. This CDR3 comprises 15 residues. Germline loops: CDR1 MGHRA, CDR2 YSYEKL. Germline trimming cut 0 bases from V and 7 bases from J; bases unmatched to any gene: 6. CDR3 amino acids: CASSQEGQGEQPQHF. The DNA for the CDR3 is TGCGCCAGCAGCCAAGAAGGGCAGGGGGAGCAGCCCCAGCATTTT.